The rows below give T cell receptor beta chains drawn from one sample of a study of T cell responses to AZD1222 COVID-19 vaccine. Profiling relied on immunoSEQ multiplex PCR, and the TCRdb table lists in-frame clones only, not all of them. Of 150,000 to 180,000 clones listed, around 89% are singletons. Sequenced material: peripheral blood, taken on day 0 of AZD1222 vaccination. These receptors all stem from an adult in good health. CDR3s include the opening cysteine and the closing phenylalanine or tryptophan. D genes are given only for firm matches. Part of the rows lack a size; the others show once, few, many or a class for expanded clones.

TRBV5-6,TRBJ1-3,-,-,TGTGCCAGCAGCCCTAGAGGAAACACCATATATTTT,CASSPRGNTIYF
TRBV18,TRBJ2-5,-,-,TGTGCCAGCTCACCTACGGGCAACAGGGAGACCCAGTACTTC,CASSPTGNRETQYF
TRBV2,TRBJ2-7,-,-,TGTGCCAGCAGATTGACAGGCACCTACGAGCAGTACTTC,CASRLTGTYEQYF
TRBV6-1,TRBJ2-5,-,-,TGTGCCAGCAGTGAAGTAGACAGGCAAGAGACCCAGTACTTC,CASSEVDRQETQYF
TRBV28,TRBJ1-1,once,-,TGTGCCAGCAGTTTCCAGATGGGGGCGGGGAGCACTGAAGCTTTCTTT,CASSFQMGAGSTEAFF
TRBV5-6,TRBJ2-4,-,-,TGTGCCAGCAGCTCCCTAACCGGAGGGGCCAAAAACATTCAGTACTTC,CASSSLTGGAKNIQYF
TRBV6-2/TRBV6-3,TRBJ2-7,once,-,TGTGCCAGCAGTCTCCAGGGGTTCCACGAGCAGTACTTC,CASSLQGFHEQYF
TRBV4-1,TRBJ1-2,-,-,TGCGCCAGCAGCCATACCCCCTCAGGCAGGGTGGGGGGCTACACCTTC,CASSHTPSGRVGGYTF
TRBV2,TRBJ1-4,once,TRBD1,TGTGCCAGCAGTGATCCCGGACAGGAAGGATCGAAACTGTTTTTT,CASSDPGQEGSKLFF
TRBV6-1,TRBJ1-3,few,-,TGTGCCAGCAGTGAAGCGGGTGCCGGGCAGTCTGGAAACACCATATATTTT,CASSEAGAGQSGNTIYF
TRBV20-1,TRBJ2-7,few,TRBD2,TGCAGTGCAAGTAGCGGGGGGAGCTCCTACGAGCAGTACTTC,CSASSGGSSYEQYF
TRBV10-3,TRBJ1-1,-,-,TGTGCCATCAGTGAGCTCGGGGGCGCGGGGGCTGAAGCTTTCTTT,CAISELGGAGAEAFF
TRBV6-2/TRBV6-3,TRBJ2-1,-,-,TGTGCCAGCAGTTACGATGGTGGGCTAGCCCAGTTCTTC,CASSYDGGLAQFF
TRBV4-1,TRBJ2-5,-,-,TGCGCCAGCAGCTCAGGGGGGCCCGCCCAAGAGACCCAGTACTTC,CASSSGGPAQETQYF
TRBV2,TRBJ1-1,-,TRBD1,TGTGCCAGCAGTGGGGACAGGGAAGCTTTCTTT,CASSGDREAFF
TRBV27,TRBJ1-5,-,-,TGTGCCAGCAGTTCATATAGCAATCAGCCCCAGCATTTT,CASSSYSNQPQHF
TRBV5-5,TRBJ1-4,-,-,TGTGCCAGCAGCTTGCTGCAGGGGCGGAATGAAAAACTGTTTTTT,CASSLLQGRNEKLFF
TRBV7-2,TRBJ1-6,-,-,TGTGCCAGCAGCCCTGAGGTGGGGGTTGGTTCACCCCTCCACTTT,CASSPEVGVGSPLHF
TRBV6-2/TRBV6-3,TRBJ2-3,-,TRBD2,TGTGCCAGCAGTCCCGGCGGGCGGCGGGGGGCGTCAGATACGCAGTATTTT,CASSPGGRRGASDTQYF
TRBV11-2,TRBJ1-4,many,-,TGTGCCAGCAGCTCGCCGTGGCGGGTTAATGAAAAACTGTTTTTT,CASSSPWRVNEKLFF
TRBV3-1/TRBV3-2,TRBJ1-2,-,TRBD1,TGTGCCAGCAGCCAAGCGAGGGGGACAGCGACCAACTATGGCTACACCTTC,CASSQARGTATNYGYTF
TRBV5-1,TRBJ1-6,-,-,TGCGCCAGCAGCATAGACTCAAATTCATCCCTCCACTTT,CASSIDSNSSLHF
TRBV7-2,TRBJ1-2,-,-,TGTGCCAGCAGCACCGGGACAAGAGGTGGCTACACCTTC,CASSTGTRGGYTF
TRBV28,TRBJ1-1,-,-,TGTGCCAGCAGTTTATCTGGGGACACTGAAGCTTTCTTT,CASSLSGDTEAFF
TRBV15,TRBJ1-2,once,-,TGTGCCACCAGCAAAGGACGGGGAAGCACCTATGGCTACACCTTC,CATSKGRGSTYGYTF
TRBV6-5,TRBJ1-2,-,TRBD1,TGTGCCAGCAGTTACCTCGGGGACAGCCTTTTTGATGGCTACACCTTC,CASSYLGDSLFDGYTF
TRBV5-6,TRBJ1-5,-,TRBD1,TGTGCCAGCAGCTTAAGACAGGGCTATCAGCCCCAGCATTTT,CASSLRQGYQPQHF
TRBV11-2,TRBJ2-7,-,-,TGTGCCAGCAGCTTAGGTTCAGCCAACTACGAGCAGTACTTC,CASSLGSANYEQYF
TRBV2,TRBJ2-7,-,TRBD1,TGTGCCAGCAGGAGGGGGCAGGGCGAGCAGTACTTC,CASRRGQGEQYF
TRBV6-5,TRBJ2-7,-,-,TGTGCCAGCAGGCGGGACAACCCGTCCTACGAGCAGTACTTC,CASRRDNPSYEQYF
TRBV7-2,TRBJ2-7,-,-,TGTGCCAGCAGCTTAGATCTCTCCTACGAGCAGTACTTC,CASSLDLSYEQYF
TRBV19,TRBJ1-2,-,-,TGTGCCAGTAGTCCGACCCTCGGCAGCTATGGCTACACCTTC,CASSPTLGSYGYTF
TRBV4-3,TRBJ1-2,few,-,TGCGCCAGCAGCCCGGAGTGGGGGTTCGGTGGCTACACCTTC,CASSPEWGFGGYTF
TRBV6-6,TRBJ1-4,once,-,TGTGCCAGCACCTCCGGGTTAACTAATGAAAAACTGTTTTTT,CASTSGLTNEKLFF
TRBV5-1,TRBJ1-2,-,-,TGCGCCAGCAGCTTGAGGTTAAACTATGGCTACACCTTC,CASSLRLNYGYTF
TRBV6-2/TRBV6-3,TRBJ2-3,-,TRBD2,TGTGCCAGCAGTTACCAAATCGAGCGGGGGGGCCTCACAGATACGCAGTATTTT,CASSYQIERGGLTDTQYF
TRBV7-2,TRBJ2-5,-,-,TGTGCCAGCAGCGCGCAAAAGGGATCAGATGAGACCCAGTACTTC,CASSAQKGSDETQYF
TRBV9,TRBJ1-1,-,-,TGTGCCAGCAGCGTAGATGGGAGTCAGTACACTGAAGCTTTCTTT,CASSVDGSQYTEAFF
TRBV19,TRBJ2-7,-,-,TGTGCCAGTAGCCTCGGGACGCAGGTTCCCTACGAGCAGTACTTC,CASSLGTQVPYEQYF
TRBV9,TRBJ2-2,-,-,TGTGCCAGCAGCGCCCAGGTAACGAACACCGGGGAGCTGTTTTTT,CASSAQVTNTGELFF
TRBV4-3,TRBJ1-2,-,-,TGCGCCAGCAGCCAAAACTGGGGCCGGCAGCTACCTTATGGCTACACCTTC,CASSQNWGRQLPYGYTF
TRBV27,TRBJ2-7,-,-,TGTGCCAGCAGTTTACCAATACCGCAGTACTTC,CASSLPIPQYF
TRBV7-9,TRBJ2-7,-,-,TGTGCCAGCAGCTCCCGACCGTTCCTGGCGGACGAGCAGTACTTC,CASSSRPFLADEQYF
TRBV13,TRBJ2-2,-,-,TGTGCCAGCAGCTTAAGCGGCCCGCGGATGGGGGAGCTGTTTTTT,CASSLSGPRMGELFF
TRBV19,TRBJ2-3,-,TRBD2,TGTGCCAGTACTCCGGGACTAGCGGGGGGCCGGAATACGCAGTATTTT,CASTPGLAGGRNTQYF
TRBV6-5,TRBJ1-4,-,-,TGTGCCAGCAGCTCTCAGTTAGCTGAAAAACTGTTTTTT,CASSSQLAEKLFF
TRBV3-1/TRBV3-2,TRBJ1-2,-,TRBD1,TGTGCCAGCAGCCAACCAGGGGGACAGGGGGCGTGGACCTTC,CASSQPGGQGAWTF